These 22 T cell receptor beta chains were sequenced from one sample in a study of Graves' ophthalmopathy and Graves' hyperthyroidism. Amplification targeted the TCR beta CDR3 regions, with RNA transcripts as the source material. Scientists carried out first-round RT-PCR using HTBI primers and then a second-round multiplex PCR. MiXCR, run by TCRdb on the multiplex PCR reads, gives a single entry per CDR3 protein. The repertoire holds around 40,000 distinct CDR3 sequences, with roughly half as singletons. Sequencing was carried out using peripheral blood. The origin of the receptors is an adult man with Graves' ophthalmopathy.

Ten or more counts support this clonotype. The chain couples TRBV6-5 to TRBJ1-2; TRBD1 matches at 9 bases. In germline, CDR1 is MNHEY, CDR2 SVGAGI. The CDR3 length is 15 residues. V lost 4 bases and J lost 8; bases outside the gene matches: 11. For the CDR3, the DNA is TGTGCCAGCAGTTCAGATTGGACAGGGGCGGGGGGCTACACCTTC. It translates to CASSSDWTGAGGYTF.

This clonotype was recorded at least ten times. CDR3 sequence: CASSTTANTGELFF. Here the CDR3 DNA reads TGTGCCAGCTCCACTACCGCGAACACCGGGGAGCTGTTTTTT. The chain links TRBV14 to TRBJ2-2, with no clear D. CDR1 is SGHDN, CDR2 FVKESK, per germline. The V and J ends lost 8 bases and 0 bases respectively, with 10 bases between them. This CDR3 is built from 14 residues.

The table lists this clonotype with a count of one. The chain is built from TRBV14 and TRBJ2-7; D uncertain. This CDR3 is built from 14 residues. Germline loops: CDR1 SGHDN, CDR2 FVKESK. V gave up 0 bases and J gave up 6 bases, with 12 bases separating them. The CDR3: CASSQDQGHSEQYF. CDR3 nucleotides: TGTGCCAGCAGCCAAGATCAAGGCCATTCCGAGCAGTACTTC. Filled out from reference TRBV14 and TRBJ2-7, the complete variable domain reads EAGVTQFPSHSVIEKGQTVTLRCDPISGHDNLYWYRRVMGKEIKFLLHFVKESKQDESGMPNNRFLAERTGGTYSTLKVQPAELEDSGVYFCASSQDQGHSEQYFGPGTRLTVT.

The chain couples TRBV6-2 or TRBV6-3 to TRBJ2-7, with 9 bases that match TRBD1. The trim removed 6 bases at V and 0 bases at J, leaving 3 bases unmatched. This CDR3 has 14 amino acids. The germline gives CDR1 MNHEY, CDR2 SVGEGT. In DNA form, the CDR3 reads TGTGCCAGCAGGGGGACAGGGAGCTCCTACGAGCAGTACTTC. It is translated as CASRGTGSSYEQYF.

This clonotype was seen only a few times. The V and J genes are TRBV29-1 and TRBJ2-2, with TRBD1 matching 8 bases. CDR3 length: 15 amino acids. CDR1 is SQVTM and CDR2 is ANQGSEA in the germline V gene. V dropped 8 bases and J dropped 4; count of bases not matched to a gene: 12. CDR3 bases: TGCAGCACGGATAGTGGGACAGGTCGCACCGGGGAGCTGTTTTTT. This codes for CSTDSGTGRTGELFF.

This clonotype was seen repeatedly, ten times or more. The chain recombines TRBV2 with TRBJ1-1; D remains unclear. Germline CDR1 reads SNHLY; CDR2 reads FYNNEI. Trimming left V 4 bases short and J 0 bases short, with 9 bases between. This CDR3 comprises 14 residues. Here the CDR3 reads CASSGVLLNTEAFF. The CDR3 DNA reads as TGTGCCAGCAGTGGGGTGCTCTTGAACACTGAAGCTTTCTTT. Supplemented by reference TRBV2 and TRBJ1-1, the full variable domain reads EPEVTQTPSHQVTQMGQEVILRCVPISNHLYFYWYRQILGQKVEFLVSFYNNEISEKSEIFDDQFSVERPDGSNFTLKIRSTKLEDSAMYFCASSGVLLNTEAFFGQGTRLTVV.

This clonotype was observed at least ten times. The chain recombines TRBV19 with TRBJ2-2, with D perhaps matching TRBD1 (5 bases). Germline V gives CDR1 LNHDA, CDR2 SQIVND (reference sequence). The ends were cut back, 5 bases at V and 5 bases at J, with 12 bases in the middle. CDR3 length equals 14 residues. The CDR3 bases are TGTGCCAGTAGTCTCTCAAGGGGAACCGGGGAGCTGTTTTTT. Protein sequence: CASSLSRGTGELFF.

This rearrangement joins TRBV20-1 to TRBJ1-2; D remains ambiguous. V lost 6 bases, J lost 4 bases, and 15 bases lay in between. This CDR3 contains 13 residues. The germline CDR1 and CDR2 sequences are DFQATT and SNEGSKA (reference sequence). In nucleotides, the CDR3 is TGCAGTGCCAGCAGTTTAGAAGGCTATGGCTACACCTTC. As protein: CSASSLEGYGYTF.

For this clonotype: One junction end does not reproduce the germline sequence, and a read error may be involved. The V gene is TRBV13, the J gene TRBJ2-1; 8 bases fit TRBD2. CDR1 and CDR2 (germline): PRHDT, FYEKMQ (reference sequence). CDR3 length: 17 residues. CDR3 region: CASSPGLAGAVYNEQLF. The CDR3 nucleotides are TGTGCCAGCAGCCCTGGACTAGCAGGCGCGGTATACAATGAGCAGCTCTTC.

This clonotype was detected ten times or more. The genes are TRBV5-6 and TRBJ2-7; D could derive from TRBD1 or TRBD2 (5 bases each). This CDR3 comprises 17 residues. Germline-derived CDR1 and CDR2 are SGHDT and YYEEEE. V shed 1 base and J shed 4 bases, with 21 bases lying between them. Written as DNA, the CDR3 is TGTGCCAGCAGCTTGTTAGGAGGAGGCAGGGTCGGATACGAGCAGTACGTC. It codes for CASSLLGGGRVGYEQYV.

This clonotype was recorded many times. This sequence joins TRBV4-2 and TRBJ2-1; D unclear. Trimming shortened V by 3 bases and J by 4 bases, and 16 bases separated the two germline ends. The CDR3 totals 16 residues. Germline values: CDR1 LGHNA, CDR2 YNFKEQ. The CDR3 nucleotides are TGTGCCAGCAGCCAGCTGGACGGCTATGGTTACAATGAGCAGTTCTTC. Its translation is CASSQLDGYGYNEQFF.

The chain joins TRBV7-3 to TRBJ2-7, with TRBD1 matching 7 bases. The trim removed 2 bases at V and 7 bases at J, leaving 11 bases unmatched. The CDR3 is 15 residues long. CDR1 SGHTA and CDR2 FQGTGA come from the germline V gene. The CDR3 protein is CASSLVQGNTGEQYF. CDR3 bases: TGTGCCAGCAGCTTAGTACAGGGGAACACCGGGGAGCAGTACTTC.

The J gene is TRBJ1-6, the V gene TRBV20-1, with a weak D call TRBD1 (5 bases). The germline V and J ends were trimmed by 6 bases and 7 bases, with 16 bases remaining between them. The germline V gene has CDR1 DFQATT and CDR2 SNEGSKA (reference sequence). This CDR3 has 14 amino acids. The CDR3 is CSAPLGRTNSPLHF. For the CDR3, the DNA is TGCAGTGCACCCCTGGGACGGACGAATTCACCCCTCCACTTT.

V is TRBV20-1 and J is TRBJ2-3; 9 positions agree with TRBD1. The CDR3 covers 14 residues. J was trimmed by 6 bases and V by 2 bases; bases with no gene match: 6. Looked up from germline, CDR1 is DFQATT and CDR2 is SNEGSKA (reference sequence). The CDR3, as DNA: TGCAGTGCTAGAAACACAGGGGGCAAGGATACGCAGTATTTT. This codes for CSARNTGGKDTQYF.

This clonotype occurred many times. The chain is built from TRBV6-5 and TRBJ1-2; weak D call: TRBD1 (6 bases). V shed 6 bases and J shed 6 bases, with 17 bases lying between them. This CDR3 comprises 14 residues. Germline values: CDR1 MNHEY, CDR2 SVGAGI. CDR3: CASRPNDRWDGYTF. The CDR3 DNA sequence: TGTGCCAGCAGACCAAACGACAGGTGGGATGGCTACACCTTC.

The table lists this clonotype with a few counts. The V call is TRBV2, the J call TRBJ2-1; D remains unclear. Deletions cut 3 bases from V and 6 bases from J, with 9 bases between. Per the germline V gene, CDR1 is SNHLY and CDR2 is FYNNEI. CDR3 length: 13 residues. The CDR3 region is CASSDTLINEQFF. The CDR3 bases are TGTGCCAGCAGTGATACACTTATCAATGAGCAGTTCTTC.

The gene calls are TRBV6-5 and TRBJ2-2; 14 nucleotides align to TRBD2. Per germline, CDR1 MNHEY and CDR2 SVGAGI. This CDR3 has 17 residues. V trimming: 5 bases; J trimming: 4 bases; junction bases outside the gene matches: 6. The CDR3 bases are TGTGCCAGCAGTCCCGCCGGGACTAGCGGGGGCACCGGGGAGCTGTTTTTT. Translated: CASSPAGTSGGTGELFF.

The V gene is TRBV19, the J gene TRBJ2-2; 9 nucleotides line up with TRBD1. Germline V gene sequence: CDR1 LNHDA, CDR2 SQIVND (reference sequence). The CDR3 has 13 residues. Trimming cost V 4 bases and J 6 bases; bases outside gene matches: 0. The CDR3 sequence: CASSRDRAGELFF. The CDR3 DNA reads as TGTGCCAGTAGTAGGGACAGGGCCGGGGAGCTGTTTTTT.

For this clonotype: A much larger clonotype is one base distant, so this may be a read error. The CDR3 reads CASSYEATNTGELCF. The DNA of the CDR3 is TGTGCCAGCAGTTACGAAGCGACGAACACCGGGGAGCTGTGTTTT. The chain joins TRBV6-2 or TRBV6-3 to TRBJ2-2; the D gene is possibly TRBD2 (5 bases). The germline V gene has CDR1 MNHEY and CDR2 SVGEGT. The CDR3 is 15 amino acids.

This clonotype was observed at least ten times. V usage is TRBV6-5 and J usage is TRBJ1-1, with 8 positions matching TRBD1. The CDR3 contains 12 residues. After removal of 6 bases from V and 6 bases from J, the junction contained 3 bases not matched to a gene. CDR1 MNHEY and CDR2 SVGAGI come from the germline V gene. CDR3 nucleotides: TGTGCCAGCAGCCCGGGACAGGCTGAAGCTTTCTTT. Its protein product is CASSPGQAEAFF.

CDR3 DNA: TGTGCCAGCAGCTTTGGGGACAGGGCGAACACTGAAGCTTTCTTT. This codes for CASSFGDRANTEAFF. The chain recombines TRBV5-8 with TRBJ1-1; 9 nucleotides match TRBD1. CDR1 and CDR2 from the germline V gene are SGHTS and YDEGEE. The CDR3 extends over 15 amino acids. The V gene end was trimmed by 2 bases and the J gene end by 1 base; junction bases not matched to a gene: 3.

This sequence joins TRBV20-1 and TRBJ2-7; 8 nucleotides match TRBD1. CDR1 and CDR2 from the germline V gene are DFQATT and SNEGSKA (reference sequence). Trimming removed 6 bases from V and 2 bases from J; junction bases left unmatched: 6. This CDR3 has 13 amino acids. The CDR3 protein is CSASRTGTYEQYF. DNA of the CDR3: TGCAGTGCCTCACGGACAGGGACCTACGAGCAGTACTTC.